This TCR beta chain was documented in a study of blood T cell repertoires in COVID-19. Study as a whole: Sites in the United States, Italy and Spain provided acute and convalescent COVID-19 samples.

The CDR3 length is 13 residues. Looked up from germline, CDR1 is MNHEY and CDR2 is SVGAGI. V was clipped by 7 bases and J by 7 bases, with 11 bases between them. Assay used: immunoSEQ multiplex PCR; TCRdb lists only in-frame clones, some missing. The sample includes 300,000 to 450,000 clones, 87% of them seen just once. Adults between roughly 18 and 90 years of age took part from under 25 US areas. What was sequenced was PBMCs or T cells enriched from blood (not recorded which). The TCR was taken from a man aged 25-45 years who had recovered from COVID-19. The J gene is TRBJ1-6, the V gene TRBV6-5, with D possibly being TRBD1 (5 bases). CDR3 region: CASTRTSNSPLHF. The DNA for the CDR3 is TGTGCCAGCACGCGGACATCAAATTCACCCCTCCACTTT.